These 7 T cell receptor beta chains originate from one sample sequenced in a study of cytomegalovirus exposure and HLA in healthy donors (dated 2017 in TCRdb). Library preparation was by the immunoSEQ multiplex PCR assay. The multiplex PCR relied on a mix of 60 forward primers for TCR Vbeta segments and 13 reverse primers for TCR Jbeta segments. TCRdb holds this immuneACCESS table with in-frame rearrangements only. Some clones are missing; in checked studies, unresolved V genes explain under half, and the rest has no known cause. This sample comprises some 250,000 clones, 82% of them detected only once. 5% to 6.5% of the sample is taken by the ten largest. The sample taken for sequencing was PBMCs. Receptors originate from a woman aged 40 to 55 in good health and CMV-seropositive.

This clone appeared a single time. This chain uses TRBV7-2 with TRBJ2-5; 7 nucleotides align to TRBD2. Unmatched junction bases numbered 9, after V lost 3 bases and J lost 2 bases. The CDR3 is made up of 16 amino acids. Germline V gene sequence: CDR1 SGHTA, CDR2 FQGNSA. CDR3 bases: TGTGCCAGCAGCTTTCAGGCTAGCGGTTATCAAGAGACCCAGTACTTC. Protein product: CASSFQASGYQETQYF.

The chain combines TRBV19 with TRBJ1-1; TRBD1 agrees at 7 bases. The CDR3 has 14 residues. Germline V gives CDR1 LNHDA, CDR2 SQIVND (reference sequence). The ends lost 7 bases at V and 1 base at J; junction bases unmatched: 6. CDR3 DNA: TGTGCCAGTAAACTGACAGGGACGAACACTGAAGCTTTCTTT. This translates into CASKLTGTNTEAFF.

This clone turned up a few times. The genes are TRBV4-1 and TRBJ2-5, with 7 bases fitting TRBD2. This CDR3 is 16 amino acids long. V was clipped by 8 bases and J by 5 bases; unmatched bases: 17. The germline V gene has CDR1 MGHRA and CDR2 YSYEKL. The CDR3 nucleotides read TGCGCCAGCGGACCGGGCGCTCGCGGGAGTGGGGAGACCCAGTACTTC. It translates to CASGPGARGSGETQYF.

The chain uses TRBV4-3 and TRBJ1-1; TRBD1 might be the D (6 bases). CDR1 is LGHNA and CDR2 is YSLEER in the germline V gene. V lost 0 bases to trimming and J lost 4 bases, with 12 bases between them. The length of the CDR3 is 15 residues. CDR3 nucleotides: TGCGCCAGCAGCCAAGATATGGGAGGGGGCACTGAAGCTTTCTTT. The encoded protein is CASSQDMGGGTEAFF.

This clone was observed a handful of times. The V gene is TRBV7-2, the J gene TRBJ1-3; D unresolved. The CDR3 has 18 residues. V was cut by 1 base and J by 0 bases, with 16 bases left in between. Germline V gene lookup returns CDR1 SGHTA and CDR2 FQGNSA. Here the CDR3 DNA reads TGTGCCAGCAGCTTAGAGGTTGTGCGGCTCCTCTCTGGAAACACCATATATTTT. Translated, it gives CASSLEVVRLLSGNTIYF. Full variable domain (missing parts from reference TRBV7-2 and TRBJ1-3): GAGVSQSPSNKVTEKGKDVELRCDPISGHTALYWYRQSLGQGLEFLIYFQGNSAPDKSGLPSDRFSAERTGGSVSTLTIQRTQQEDSAVYLCASSLEVVRLLSGNTIYFGEGSWLTVV.

V usage is TRBV14 and J usage is TRBJ2-7; 9 bases are a match to TRBD1. Germline CDR1 and CDR2: SGHDN and FVKESK. The CDR3 is 17 amino acids. Trimming took 4 bases from V and 2 from J; bases not matched to a gene: 12. CDR3 coding DNA: TGTGCCAGCAGCCGATTCCCGGGACAGGGCGGAACCTACGAGCAGTACTTC. It specifies CASSRFPGQGGTYEQYF.

The gene calls are TRBV7-2 and TRBJ2-3; possibly TRBD1 for D (5 bases). Germline values: CDR1 SGHTA, CDR2 FQGNSA. The CDR3 is made up of 14 amino acids. Trimming took off 1 base at V and 1 base at J, with 6 bases between the two ends. CDR3 region: CASSLGRGTDTQYF. The CDR3 nucleotides read TGTGCCAGCAGCTTAGGCAGGGGCACAGATACGCAGTATTTT.